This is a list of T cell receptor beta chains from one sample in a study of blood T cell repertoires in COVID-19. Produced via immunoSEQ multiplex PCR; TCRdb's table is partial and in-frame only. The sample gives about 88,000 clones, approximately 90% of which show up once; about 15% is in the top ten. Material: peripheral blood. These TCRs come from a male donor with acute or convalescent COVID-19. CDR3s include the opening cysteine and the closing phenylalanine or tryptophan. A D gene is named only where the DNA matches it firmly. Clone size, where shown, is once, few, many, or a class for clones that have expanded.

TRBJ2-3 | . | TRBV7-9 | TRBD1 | TGTGCCAGCAGCCCGGGACAGAGCACAGATACGCAGTATTTT | CASSPGQSTDTQYF
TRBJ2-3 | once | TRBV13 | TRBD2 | TGTGCCAGCAGCTTAGAAAGGACTAGCGGGGGGGCTGCGACAGATACGCAGTATTTT | CASSLERTSGGAATDTQYF
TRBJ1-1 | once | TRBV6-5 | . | TGTGCCAGCAGGGTTCCGGGAGATAACACTGAAGCTTTCTTT | CASRVPGDNTEAFF
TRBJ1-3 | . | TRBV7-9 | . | TGTGCCAGCAGCTTAGCCGACAGATTTTCTGGAAACACCATATATTTT | CASSLADRFSGNTIYF
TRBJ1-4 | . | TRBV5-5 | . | TGTGCCAGCAGCTTGGGGCGGAATACAAATGAAAAACTGTTTTTT | CASSLGRNTNEKLFF
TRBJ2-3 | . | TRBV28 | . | TGTGCCAGCAGTTCGGCGGGGACAGCGGGCGCAGATACGCAGTATTTT | CASSSAGTAGADTQYF
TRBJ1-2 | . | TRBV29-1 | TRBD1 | TGCAGCGTGGAGGACAGGGGCTATGGCTACACCTTC | CSVEDRGYGYTF
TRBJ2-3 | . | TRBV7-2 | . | TGTGCCAGCAGCTTAGGATTGGCCCACACAGATACGCAGTATTTT | CASSLGLAHTDTQYF
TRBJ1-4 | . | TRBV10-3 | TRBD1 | TGTGCCATCAGTGAGCAGGGGGTTGGGACTAATGAAAAACTGTTTTTT | CAISEQGVGTNEKLFF
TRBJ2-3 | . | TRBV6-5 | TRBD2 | TGTGCCAGCAATTCGGGGGGGGGAACAGATACGCAGTATTTT | CASNSGGGTDTQYF
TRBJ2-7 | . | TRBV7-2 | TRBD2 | TGTGCCAGCAGCTTAGCGAGTAGCGGGGGAGCCTACGAGCAGTACTTC | CASSLASSGGAYEQYF
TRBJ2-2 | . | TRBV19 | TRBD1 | TGTGCCAGTAGTATTGAGCGGAGCAGGGGGCGCCGGGGCACCGGGGAGCTGTTTTTT | CASSIERSRGRRGTGELFF
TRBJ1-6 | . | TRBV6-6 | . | TGTGCCAGCAGTCTGAACCGAGCATATAATTCACCCCTCCACTTT | CASSLNRAYNSPLHF
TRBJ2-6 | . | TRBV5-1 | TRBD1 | TGCGCCAGCAGCTTGCGTTGGACAGGGATGTCAGGGGCCAACGTCCTGACTTTC | CASSLRWTGMSGANVLTF
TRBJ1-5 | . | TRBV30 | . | TGTGCCGGCTCAAATTCAGGGGGCAATCAGCCCCAGCATTTT | CAGSNSGGNQPQHF
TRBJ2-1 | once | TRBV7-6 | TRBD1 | TGTGCCAGCAGCTTAGATCCGGGACAGGGCTCCTACAATGAGCAGTTCTTC | CASSLDPGQGSYNEQFF
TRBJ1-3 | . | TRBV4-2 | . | TGTGCCAGCAGCCAAGAAAGCAGGGGTCGAGGTGGCTCTGGAAACACCATATATTTT | CASSQESRGRGGSGNTIYF
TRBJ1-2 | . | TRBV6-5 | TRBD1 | TGTGCCAGCAGTTACTCGGGACAGGGAGACTATGGCTACACCTTC | CASSYSGQGDYGYTF
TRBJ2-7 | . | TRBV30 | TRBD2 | TGTGCCTGGAATTCCGGCGGGGGGAACGAGCAGTACTTC | CAWNSGGGNEQYF
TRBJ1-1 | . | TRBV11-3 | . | TGTGCCAGCAGCTTCAACAGGGTCACTGAAGCTTTCTTT | CASSFNRVTEAFF
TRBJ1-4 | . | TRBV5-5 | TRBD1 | TGTGCCAGCAGCACGGGACAGACTGGGTTGAATGAAAAACTGTTTTTT | CASSTGQTGLNEKLFF
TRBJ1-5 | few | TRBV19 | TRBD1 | TGTGCCAGTAGTGTCTCCGGGACAGGGTTGGGCAATCAGCCCCAGCATTTT | CASSVSGTGLGNQPQHF
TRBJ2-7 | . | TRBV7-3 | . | TGTGCCAGCAGCTTACAGGGTCGCTCCTACGAGCAGTACTTC | CASSLQGRSYEQYF
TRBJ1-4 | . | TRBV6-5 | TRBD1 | TGTGCCAGTGTAGGGACAGCAGGAATTGGAGGAAAACTGTTTTTT | CASVGTAGIGGKLFF
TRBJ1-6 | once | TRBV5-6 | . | TGTGCCAGCAGCTTGGTGGGGGGGACGGGGAATTCACCCCTCCACTTT | CASSLVGGTGNSPLHF
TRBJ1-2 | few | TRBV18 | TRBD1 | TGTGCCAGCTCACCGGACAGGGAGTATGGCTACACCTTC | CASSPDREYGYTF
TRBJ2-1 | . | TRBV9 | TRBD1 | TGTGCCAGCAGCGCCCAGGGGGCTGCCTACAATGAGCAGTTCTTC | CASSAQGAAYNEQFF
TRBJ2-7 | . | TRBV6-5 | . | TGTGCCAGCAGGGACGTACCGGGACTCCACGAGCAGTACTTC | CASRDVPGLHEQYF
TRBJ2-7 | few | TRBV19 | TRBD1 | TGTGCCAGTACCCCCGGACAGGGTTTGTACGAGCAGTACTTC | CASTPGQGLYEQYF
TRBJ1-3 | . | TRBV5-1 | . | TGCGCCAGCAGCCAGGACAGCTCTGGAAACACCATATATTTT | CASSQDSSGNTIYF
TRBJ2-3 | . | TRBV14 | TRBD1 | TGTGCCAGCAGCCCGGACAGGCCACGCACAGATACGCAGTATTTT | CASSPDRPRTDTQYF
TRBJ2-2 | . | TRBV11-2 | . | TGTGCCAGCAGCTTTCGTCCCCTAGACACCGGGGAGCTGTTTTTT | CASSFRPLDTGELFF
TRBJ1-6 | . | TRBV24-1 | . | TGTGCCACCAGTGATTTGCCGGGGGGGCGTAATAATTCACCCCTCCACTTT | CATSDLPGGRNNSPLHF
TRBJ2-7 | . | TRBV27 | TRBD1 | TGTGCCAGCTCACCCCGCCCCAGGGGGTACGAGCAGTACTTC | CASSPRPRGYEQYF
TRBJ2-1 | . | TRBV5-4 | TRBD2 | TGTGCCAGCAGCTTGGAGGGCGGGGGGATGAACAATGAGCAGTTCTTC | CASSLEGGGMNNEQFF
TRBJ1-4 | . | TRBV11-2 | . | TGTGCCAGCAGCTCCAGGCTACCTACAACTAATGAAAAACTGTTTTTT | CASSSRLPTTNEKLFF
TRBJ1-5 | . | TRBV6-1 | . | TGTGCCAGCAGTGAATCCGGGGGTGACCAGCCCCAGCATTTT | CASSESGGDQPQHF
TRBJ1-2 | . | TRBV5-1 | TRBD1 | TGCGCCAGCAGCAACGGACAGGGGGATGGCTACACCTTC | CASSNGQGDGYTF
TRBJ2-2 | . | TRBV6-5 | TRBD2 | TGTGCCAGCAGTCTGACGGGGGGGCGGGCCGGGGAGCTGTTTTTT | CASSLTGGRAGELFF
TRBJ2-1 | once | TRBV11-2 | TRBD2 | TGTGCCAGCAGCGAGTTGGGGGGGGATTTCTACGGTGAGCAGTTCTTC | CASSELGGDFYGEQFF